This T cell receptor (beta chain) was sequenced during a study of radiation and T cells in renal cell carcinoma. With respect to this clone: Its antigen is still unknown.

Study results and limitations: Top tumor clonotypes rose in blood 2 weeks post-radiation, then contracted.

Time point of the sample: baseline pretreatment blood. Treatment meaning: 15 Gy SBRT to primary tumor, nephrectomy 4 weeks later. Serial blood draws occurred at baseline and 2 and 4 weeks post-SBRT. This renal cell carcinoma was of the clear cell type. Produced via immunoSEQ multiplex PCR; TCRdb's table is partial and in-frame only. Among 120,000 to 150,000 clones listed, approximately 90% were seen once. The sequence came from a woman between 65 and 79 years old with renal cell carcinoma. The sample in question was blood, obtained from a patient whose treatment included radiotherapy and nephrectomy.

CDR3 in amino acids: CASSLVSRQGYYEQYF. CDR3 bases: TGTGCCAGCAGCTTAGTATCGCGACAGGGGTACTACGAGCAGTACTTC. The chain recombines TRBV7-2 with TRBJ2-7; 8 nucleotides agree with TRBD1. Germline V CDR1 and CDR2: SGHTA, FQGNSA. The CDR3 is made up of 16 amino acids. Trimming took 1 base from V and 3 from J; bases not matched to a gene: 8. The full variable domain, in which reference TRBV7-2 and TRBJ2-7 provide the parts outside the CDR3, is GAGVSQSPSNKVTEKGKDVELRCDPISGHTALYWYRQSLGQGLEFLIYFQGNSAPDKSGLPSDRFSAERTGGSVSTLTIQRTQQEDSAVYLCASSLVSRQGYYEQYFGPGTRLTVT.